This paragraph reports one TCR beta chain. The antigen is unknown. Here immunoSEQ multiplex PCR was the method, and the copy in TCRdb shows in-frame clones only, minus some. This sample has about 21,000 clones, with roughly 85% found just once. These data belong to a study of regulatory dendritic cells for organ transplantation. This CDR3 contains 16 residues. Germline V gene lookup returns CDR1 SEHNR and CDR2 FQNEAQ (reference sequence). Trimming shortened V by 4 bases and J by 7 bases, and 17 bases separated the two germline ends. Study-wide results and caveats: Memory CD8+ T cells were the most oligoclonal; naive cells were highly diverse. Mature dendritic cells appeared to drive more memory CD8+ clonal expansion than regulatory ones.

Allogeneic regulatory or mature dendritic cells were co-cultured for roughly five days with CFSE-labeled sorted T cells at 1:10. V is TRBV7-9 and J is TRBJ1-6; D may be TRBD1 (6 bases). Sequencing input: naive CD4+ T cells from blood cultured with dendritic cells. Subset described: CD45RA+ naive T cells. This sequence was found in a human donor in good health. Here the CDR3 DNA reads TGTGCCAGCAGCTCCCAGTCACAGGGTTACAATTCACCCCTCCACTTT. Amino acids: CASSSQSQGYNSPLHF.